Given below is one TCR beta chain in context. This sample was included in a study of T-cell memory formation after mild COVID-19. TCRdb passed the 5' RACE reads through MiXCR, listing each CDR3 protein once. The repertoire has about 390,000 distinct CDR3 sequences, roughly 15% of them found once; the top ten carry about 22%. The CDR3 contains 13 residues. Trimming shortened V by 6 bases and J by 14 bases, and 20 bases separated the two germline ends. The germline gives CDR1 LNHDA, CDR2 SQIVND (reference sequence). The genes are TRBV19 and TRBJ1-5, with D uncertain. The receptor's source is a man between 18 and 29 years old who had mild COVID-19 (a few samples of this study predate the infection). Cell type and time point are not known. The source material was PBMCs or a T cell subset sorted from them (not recorded which). The CDR3 bases are TGTGCCAGTAGCCCAACCGCGGCCCAGGCGGAGCATTTT. Protein product: CASSPTAAQAEHF.